The 10 T cell receptor beta chains in this list originate from one sample, sequenced in a study of cytomegalovirus exposure and HLA in healthy donors. The table came from immunoSEQ multiplex PCR; TCRdb's copy has only in-frame clones and leaves some out. The sample gives over 200,000 clones, approximately 86% of which show up once; over 2.5% is in the top ten. Sequencing input: PBMCs. These receptors all stem from a woman younger than 35 in good health and CMV-seronegative.

CDR3 DNA: TGTGCCAGCAGTTTCTCAGGGGTCGGCGGGGAGCTGTTTTTT. This encodes CASSFSGVGGELFF. The V gene is TRBV27, the J gene TRBJ2-2; maybe TRBD1 (6 bases). The CDR3 spans 14 residues. V lost 3 bases and J 7 bases, leaving 12 bases between the germline ends. Germline V gives CDR1 MNHEY, CDR2 SMNVEV (reference sequence).

V is TRBV5-4 and J is TRBJ1-2; D unclear. The length of the CDR3 is 13 residues. The germline CDR1 and CDR2 sequences are SGHNT and YYREEE (reference sequence). V gave up 6 bases and J gave up 5 bases, with 14 bases separating them. Written as DNA, the CDR3 is TGTGCCAGCACCTACTCGTTAGAATATGGCTACACCTTC. Translation: CASTYSLEYGYTF.

The chain joins TRBV7-6 to TRBJ2-2; 9 bases map to TRBD1. The germline CDR1 and CDR2 sequences are SGHVS and FNYEAQ. Germline trimming cut 5 bases from V and 1 base from J; bases unmatched to any gene: 8. The CDR3 contains 17 residues. The CDR3 DNA is TGTGCCAGCAGCCCCGACCTGGACAGGGGGAACACCGGGGAGCTGTTTTTT. Amino acid sequence: CASSPDLDRGNTGELFF.

The chain couples TRBV5-4 to TRBJ2-3; D may be TRBD2 (5 bases). V lost 0 bases to trimming and J lost 0 bases, with 11 bases between them. CDR1 is SGHNT, CDR2 YYREEE, per germline (reference sequence). CDR3 length: 16 residues. The CDR3 region has the DNA TGTGCCAGCAGCTTGGGCGGCCGGGGAAGCACAGATACGCAGTATTTT. Amino acid sequence: CASSLGGRGSTDTQYF. Supplemented by reference TRBV5-4 and TRBJ2-3, the full variable domain reads ETGVTQSPTHLIKTRGQQVTLRCSSQSGHNTVSWYQQALGQGPQFIFQYYREEENGRGNFPPRFSGLQFPNYSSELNVNALELDDSALYLCASSLGGRGSTDTQYFGPGTRLTVL.

The chain recombines TRBV6-1 with TRBJ2-1, with 9 bases lining up with TRBD2. Germline assignment: CDR1 MNHNS and CDR2 SASEGT. The CDR3 has 16 amino acids. Trimming at V came to 4 bases and at J to 6 bases, leaving 10 bases not matched to a gene. This CDR3 is CASSGWREGLVNEQFF. The CDR3 DNA sequence: TGTGCCAGCAGTGGGTGGCGGGAGGGCCTGGTCAATGAGCAGTTCTTC.

This clone was counted between two and nine times. The chain links TRBV6-1 to TRBJ2-7; TRBD1 matches 8 bases. Trimming cost V 2 bases and J 3 bases; bases outside gene matches: 6. The germline V gene has CDR1 MNHNS and CDR2 SASEGT. This CDR3 spans 15 amino acids. CDR3 in DNA: TGTGCCAGCAGTGAACAGGGGGCAAATATCTACGAGCAGTACTTC. Protein: CASSEQGANIYEQYF.

The chain uses TRBV19 and TRBJ1-3, with 7 nucleotides matching TRBD1. The CDR3 extends over 15 amino acids. The V and J ends lost 9 bases and 0 bases, in that order; junction bases with no gene match: 8. Germline assignment: CDR1 LNHDA and CDR2 SQIVND (reference sequence). The CDR3 DNA is TGTGCCAGCTGGGACAGCTATAACTCTGGAAACACCATATATTTT. Translated: CASWDSYNSGNTIYF.

This chain joins TRBV5-4 and TRBJ2-7, with 7 bases identical to TRBD1. Trimming removed 3 bases from V and 2 bases from J; junction bases left unmatched: 14. The CDR3 length is 17 residues. CDR1 and CDR2 from the germline V gene are SGHNT and YYREEE (reference sequence). The CDR3 sequence: CASSSLPQAGGPYEQYF. CDR3 nucleotide sequence: TGTGCCAGCAGCTCACTTCCCCAAGCAGGGGGTCCCTACGAGCAGTACTTC.

This chain joins TRBV5-6 and TRBJ1-2; D may be TRBD1 (6 bases). The CDR3 is made up of 13 amino acids. In germline, CDR1 is SGHDT, CDR2 YYEEEE. V lost 4 bases to trimming and J lost 8 bases, with 15 bases between them. CDR3 residues: CASSITGQLGYTF. The CDR3 DNA reads TGTGCCAGCAGCATCACAGGGCAATTGGGCTACACCTTC.

The chain has TRBV28 and TRBJ1-1; 9 bases are shared with TRBD1. The CDR3 is 14 residues long. V gave up 6 bases and J gave up 5 bases; unmatched junction bases: 7. Germline V gene sequence: CDR1 MDHEN, CDR2 SYDVKM. The CDR3 sequence is CASRQQGARTEAFF. The CDR3 nucleotides read TGTGCCAGCAGGCAACAGGGGGCCAGGACTGAAGCTTTCTTT.